The 5 T cell receptor beta chains listed next were all sequenced from one sample in a study of neurological immune-mediated disorders. One entry per CDR3 protein, called by TCRdb with MiXCR from the 5' RACE reads. The sample yields fewer than 35,000 distinct CDR3 sequences, over 4% seen once. Sequencing was carried out using PBMCs. The receptor source for this set is a man between 18 and 29 years old in good health.

This clonotype is termed medium-sized. The V call is TRBV29-1, the J call TRBJ1-4; D gene uncertain. Trimming removed 4 bases at V and 2 bases at J, with 11 bases between. The CDR3 covers 14 residues. CDR1 and CDR2 (germline): SQVTM, ANQGSEA. CDR3 nucleotide sequence: TGCAGCGTTGGGTCCTTCGGGACTAATGAAAAACTGTTTTTT. This codes for CSVGSFGTNEKLFF.

The table lists this clonotype with a few counts. The rearrangement uses TRBV20-1 and TRBJ1-5; TRBD1 agrees at 11 bases. This CDR3 is 14 amino acids long. J gave up 9 bases and V 1 base, and 5 bases lay outside the gene matches. Germline V gene data show CDR1 as DFQATT and CDR2 as SNEGSKA (reference sequence). The CDR3: CSARGTGGVGPQHF. The CDR3 region has the DNA TGCAGTGCTAGAGGGACAGGGGGCGTAGGGCCCCAGCATTTT.

The sample holds many counts of this clonotype. The chain has TRBV18 and TRBJ2-7, with TRBD2 identical over 9 bases. The CDR3 has 14 residues. From germline, CDR1 is KGHSH and CDR2 LQKENI. J was trimmed by 3 bases and V by 2 bases; bases with no gene match: 2. The CDR3 nucleotides read TGTGCCAGCTCACCAAGCGGGGGGAGCTACGAGCAGTACTTC. This encodes CASSPSGGSYEQYF.

This clonotype was detected ten times or more. This chain connects TRBV4-1 to TRBJ1-3; D remains ambiguous. This CDR3 spans 14 amino acids. Between the trimmed V and J ends, which lost 0 bases and 2 bases, there was a span of 5 bases. The germline V gene has CDR1 MGHRA and CDR2 YSYEKL. CDR3 DNA sequence: TGCGCCAGCAGCCAAGATCTTCCTGGAAACACCATATATTTT. Translation: CASSQDLPGNTIYF.

This clonotype was seen ten or more times. The rearrangement links TRBV4-1 to TRBJ1-1; perhaps TRBD1 as D (5 bases). The CDR3 has 19 residues. Germline CDR1 reads MGHRA; CDR2 reads YSYEKL. The V and J ends lost 3 bases and 3 bases respectively, with 26 bases between them. The CDR3 loop reads CASSHGLISRTVGDTEAFF. The CDR3 nucleotides read TGCGCCAGCAGCCACGGACTTATATCTAGGACGGTGGGGGACACTGAAGCTTTCTTT.